The 20 T cell receptor beta chains below all came from one sample that was sequenced in a study of cytomegalovirus exposure and HLA in healthy donors. PCR amplification relied on 60 Vbeta primers (plus 13 Jbeta primers). Repertoires were generated with immunoSEQ multiplex PCR, while TCRdb's copy carries only in-frame clones and drops some. The sample totals about 90,000 clones. The specimen sequenced was PBMCs. Source of these receptors: a woman aged 30 to 39 in good health and CMV-seronegative.

The gene calls are TRBV5-1 and TRBJ2-6; D is ambiguous. Per germline, CDR1 SGHRS and CDR2 YFSETQ. V dropped 2 bases and J dropped 4 bases, with 10 bases sitting between them. There are 15 residues in the CDR3. CDR3 DNA sequence: TGCGCCAGCAGCTTCACAAGTCGAGGGGCCAACGTCCTGACTTTC. Amino acids: CASSFTSRGANVLTF.

This chain links TRBV7-3 with TRBJ2-7, with 9 nucleotides matching TRBD2. The V gene's germline CDR1 is SGHTA and CDR2 FQGTGA. V was pared by 2 bases and J by 4 bases, with 3 bases of the junction left unmatched. The CDR3 has 14 residues. CDR3 sequence: CASSLRSGRYEQYF. The CDR3 DNA reads TGTGCCAGCAGCTTACGTAGCGGGAGATACGAGCAGTACTTC. Full variable domain (outside the CDR3, taken from reference TRBV7-3 and TRBJ2-7): GAGVSQTPSNKVTEKGKYVELRCDPISGHTALYWYRQSLGQGPEFLIYFQGTGAADDSGLPNDRFFAVRPEGSVSTLKIQRTERGDSAVYLCASSLRSGRYEQYFGPGTRLTVT.

This chain links TRBV4-2 with TRBJ2-2; TRBD2 matches at 10 bases. The CDR3 is made up of 17 amino acids. After removal of 0 bases from V and 7 bases from J, the junction contained 8 bases not matched to a gene. Germline assignment: CDR1 LGHNA and CDR2 YNFKEQ. CDR3 amino acids: CASSQEGLAGVVGELFF. The CDR3 nucleotides are TGTGCCAGCAGCCAAGAAGGGCTAGCGGGAGTGGTCGGGGAGCTGTTTTTT.

This rearrangement joins TRBV6-1 to TRBJ2-1; 7 bases are a match to TRBD2. Per germline, CDR1 MNHNS and CDR2 SASEGT. CDR3 length equals 17 residues. The J segment lost 7 bases and the V segment lost 3 bases, leaving 15 bases of the junction unmatched. DNA of the CDR3: TGTGCCAGCAGTGATATTGGCGGGAGCCACCGGGTTAATGAGCAGTTCTTC. Amino acids: CASSDIGGSHRVNEQFF.

CDR3 in amino acids: CSVGDFQETQYF. The DNA for the CDR3 is TGCAGCGTCGGGGACTTTCAAGAGACCCAGTACTTC. This sequence joins TRBV29-1 and TRBJ2-5, with a possible D match to TRBD2 (6 bases). The germline V and J ends were trimmed by 6 bases and 2 bases, with 10 bases remaining between them. The CDR3 sequence is 12 residues long. Germline CDR1 reads SQVTM; CDR2 reads ANQGSEA.

V is TRBV6-5 and J is TRBJ1-2, with unresolved D. From germline, CDR1 is MNHEY and CDR2 SVGAGI. The V and J ends lost 5 bases and 2 bases respectively, with 9 bases between them. The CDR3 contains 13 residues. The CDR3 region is CASSARENYGYTF. The CDR3 DNA reads TGTGCCAGCAGTGCCCGGGAAAACTATGGCTACACCTTC.

J is TRBJ1-1 and V is TRBV7-3, with 8 bases aligning to TRBD1. This CDR3 comprises 13 residues. Germline assignment: CDR1 SGHTA and CDR2 FQGTGA. Unmatched junction bases numbered 5, after V lost 5 bases and J lost 6 bases. The CDR3 here is CASSPRTGSEAFF. The CDR3, as DNA: TGTGCCAGCAGCCCCAGGACAGGGTCTGAAGCTTTCTTT.

V usage is TRBV5-8 and J usage is TRBJ2-5, with 7 bases that match TRBD2. Trimming took 0 bases from V and 2 from J; bases not matched to a gene: 10. The germline gives CDR1 SGHTS, CDR2 YDEGEE. There are 17 residues in the CDR3. The CDR3 is CASSLARWAGEQETQYF. Here the CDR3 DNA reads TGTGCCAGCAGCTTGGCCAGGTGGGCGGGGGAACAAGAGACCCAGTACTTC. The complete variable domain, with remaining parts taken from reference TRBV5-8 and TRBJ2-5, reads EAGVTQSPTHLIKTRGQQATLRCSPISGHTSVYWYQQALGLGLQFLLWYDEGEERNRGNFPPRFSGRQFPNYSSELNVNALELEDSALYLCASSLARWAGEQETQYFGPGTRLLVL.

The chain combines TRBV29-1 with TRBJ1-1, with D uncertain. CDR3 length equals 13 residues. Germline values: CDR1 SQVTM, CDR2 ANQGSEA. The V end lost 3 bases, the J end lost 0 bases, and 8 bases lay between the germline ends. CDR3 residues: CSVDSGVNTEAFF. As DNA, the CDR3 is TGCAGCGTTGATTCCGGGGTGAACACTGAAGCTTTCTTT.

This chain links TRBV19 with TRBJ2-7, with a weak D call TRBD1 (6 bases). V lost 4 bases and J lost 2, with 15 bases in between. From germline, CDR1 is LNHDA and CDR2 SQIVND (reference sequence). This CDR3 is built from 15 residues. CDR3 DNA: TGTGCCAGTAGTACCCTGGACAGTCGAACCTACGAGCAGTACTTC. It yields the protein CASSTLDSRTYEQYF.

This chain links TRBV29-1 with TRBJ2-1; 7 nucleotides match TRBD2. The V gene end was trimmed by 4 bases and the J gene end by 1 base; junction bases not matched to a gene: 4. Germline CDR1 reads SQVTM; CDR2 reads ANQGSEA. The CDR3 is 14 residues long. CDR3 loop: CSVVGGVSYNEQFF. CDR3 DNA: TGCAGCGTTGTGGGAGGGGTATCCTACAATGAGCAGTTCTTC.

This rearrangement joins TRBV6-1 to TRBJ1-5, with 12 bases that match TRBD1. The CDR3 has 15 residues. Germline V gives CDR1 MNHNS, CDR2 SASEGT. V shed 0 bases, J shed 9 bases, and the junction held 3 bases outside the gene matches. Written as DNA, the CDR3 is TGTGCCAGCAGTGAAGCCGGGACAGGGGGCACGCCCCAGCATTTT. Translating gives CASSEAGTGGTPQHF.

V is TRBV30 and J is TRBJ1-2; tentatively, D is TRBD1 (6 bases). V lost 4 bases, J lost 4 bases, and 13 bases lay in between. Per the germline V gene, CDR1 is GTSNPN and CDR2 is SVGIG (reference sequence). The CDR3 runs to 13 residues. CDR3 sequence (DNA): TGTGCCTGGAATCACAGGGAAGGCTATGGCTACACCTTC. As protein: CAWNHREGYGYTF.

The chain uses TRBV15 and TRBJ2-1; D may be TRBD2 (5 bases). The ends were cut back, 0 bases at V and 14 bases at J, with 14 bases in the middle. In germline, CDR1 is LNHNV, CDR2 YYDKDF (reference sequence). This CDR3 region has 13 residues. CDR3 residues: CATSREGSREEFF. DNA for the CDR3: TGTGCCACCAGCAGAGAGGGTAGCCGGGAAGAGTTCTTC.

The chain links TRBV5-4 to TRBJ2-5; D might be TRBD1 (5 bases). V lost 2 bases to trimming and J lost 2 bases, with 7 bases between them. CDR3 length equals 13 residues. Germline assignment: CDR1 SGHNT and CDR2 YYREEE (reference sequence). The CDR3 bases are TGTGCCAGCAGCTTAGGGGCACAAGAGACCCAGTACTTC. It specifies CASSLGAQETQYF.

The rearrangement links TRBV5-1 to TRBJ1-1; no clear D. CDR1 is SGHRS, CDR2 YFSETQ, per germline. The CDR3 consists of 13 residues. The germline V and J ends were trimmed by 9 bases and 3 bases, with 15 bases remaining between them. CDR3 residues: CATRGLPDTEAFF. In DNA form, the CDR3 reads TGCGCCACCCGCGGGCTGCCGGACACTGAAGCTTTCTTT.

This chain links TRBV6-1 with TRBJ1-2; the D is unclear. V lost 1 base, J lost 2 bases, and 8 bases lay in between. Germline V lookup: CDR1 MNHNS, CDR2 SASEGT. This CDR3 has 14 residues. CDR3 coding DNA: TGTGCCAGCAGTGAAGTTAGCAGAAACTATGGCTACACCTTC. It yields the protein CASSEVSRNYGYTF.

The chain combines TRBV7-9 with TRBJ2-1; TRBD2 matches 16 bases. The CDR3 covers 18 residues. V lost 5 bases and J lost 6; bases outside the gene matches: 10. CDR1 SEHNR and CDR2 FQNEAQ come from the germline V gene (reference sequence). CDR3 protein: CASSNQGTSGRVVNEQFF. In DNA form, the CDR3 reads TGTGCCAGCAGCAACCAGGGGACTAGCGGGAGGGTTGTCAATGAGCAGTTCTTC. Complete variable domain (other parts from reference TRBV7-9 and TRBJ2-1): DTGVSQNPRHKITKRGQNVTFRCDPISEHNRLYWYRQTLGQGPEFLTYFQNEAQLEKSRLLSDRFSAERPKGSFSTLEIQRTEQGDSAMYLCASSNQGTSGRVVNEQFFGPGTRLTVL.

The chain links TRBV28 to TRBJ2-7; D gene unclear. This CDR3 is built from 12 residues. V was clipped by 3 bases and J by 3 bases, with 6 bases between them. CDR1 and CDR2 from the germline V gene are MDHEN and SYDVKM. The CDR3 DNA is TGTGCCAGCAGTTTCCTGTACTACGAGCAGTACTTC. This translates into CASSFLYYEQYF.

This chain joins TRBV7-2 and TRBJ1-1; the D is unclear. The V end lost 1 base, the J end lost 1 base, and 4 bases lay between the germline ends. Germline CDR1 reads SGHTA; CDR2 reads FQGNSA. This CDR3 is 13 amino acids long. The CDR3 nucleotides are TGTGCCAGCAGCTTAGGGCAGAACACTGAAGCTTTCTTT. Encoded protein: CASSLGQNTEAFF.